A single sample is the source of the 22 T cell receptor beta chains below, sequenced in a study of blood T cell repertoires in COVID-19. Sequencing used immunoSEQ multiplex PCR; TCRdb keeps in-frame clones, though not all of them. The sample comprises approximately 350,000 clones, roughly 90% of which are singletons, and roughly 6.6% rests with the top ten. Specimen: peripheral blood. The receptors were sampled from a woman aged 55-70 years with COVID-19, enrolled during active disease.

The J gene is TRBJ2-5, the V gene TRBV30, with 10 bases lining up with TRBD1. This CDR3 contains 14 residues. The V and J ends lost 3 bases and 7 bases, in that order; junction bases with no gene match: 8. Germline V gene lookup returns CDR1 GTSNPN and CDR2 SVGIG (reference sequence). CDR3 in DNA: TGTGCCTGGAGGGACGACAGGGGGCGGGTGACCCAGTACTTC. This gives the protein CAWRDDRGRVTQYF.

The chain couples TRBV7-2 to TRBJ2-1; D gene ambiguous. CDR1 and CDR2 (germline): SGHTA, FQGNSA. Trimming took 3 bases from V and 6 from J, leaving 12 bases between them. This CDR3 has 14 residues. For the CDR3, the DNA is TGTGCCAGCAGCTTGACGAGAGTAGCCAATGAGCAGTTCTTC. Translating gives CASSLTRVANEQFF.

The chain joins TRBV19 to TRBJ2-3; D call uncertain. This CDR3 has 16 residues. CDR1 LNHDA and CDR2 SQIVND come from the germline V gene (reference sequence). V dropped 3 bases and J dropped 0 bases, with 13 bases sitting between them. The CDR3 DNA is TGTGCCAGTAGTATTGGGCAGATCCCTAGCACAGATACGCAGTATTTT. Protein sequence: CASSIGQIPSTDTQYF.

The chain joins TRBV6-5 to TRBJ1-3, with D possibly TRBD1 on 5 matching bases. V lost 6 bases, J lost 9 bases, and 9 bases lay in between. This CDR3 has 11 amino acids. CDR1 is MNHEY and CDR2 is SVGAGI in the germline V gene. The CDR3 region is CASSIGGTIYF. The CDR3 DNA is TGTGCCAGCAGCATCGGGGGCACCATATATTTT.

V gene TRBV20-1 combines with J gene TRBJ1-2, with D unresolved. CDR3 size: 11 residues. Germline V CDR1 and CDR2: DFQATT, SNEGSKA (reference sequence). The V end lost 2 bases, the J end lost 4 bases, and 5 bases lay between the germline ends. CDR3 sequence: CSARFGYGYTF. The CDR3 DNA sequence: TGCAGTGCTAGATTCGGCTATGGCTACACCTTC.

The chain combines TRBV19 with TRBJ2-7, with TRBD2 matching 7 bases. This CDR3 has 15 residues. Trimming cost V 3 bases and J 0 bases; bases outside gene matches: 5. Germline V CDR1 and CDR2: LNHDA, SQIVND (reference sequence). This CDR3 reads CASSILASGSYEQYF. In DNA form, the CDR3 reads TGTGCCAGTAGTATCCTGGCTAGCGGCTCCTACGAGCAGTACTTC.

The chain employs TRBV6-2 or TRBV6-3 and TRBJ2-1; D is possibly TRBD1 (5 bases). V was pared by 4 bases and J by 2 bases, with 12 bases between. Germline assignment: CDR1 MNHEY and CDR2 SVGEGT. The CDR3 totals 15 residues. The CDR3 loop reads CASSFSGIPYNEQFF. As DNA, the CDR3 is TGTGCCAGCAGTTTTTCAGGGATCCCCTACAATGAGCAGTTCTTC.

J is TRBJ2-3 and V is TRBV20-1; weak D call: TRBD2 (6 bases). Germline assignment: CDR1 DFQATT and CDR2 SNEGSKA (reference sequence). The CDR3 totals 14 residues. V dropped 3 bases and J dropped 2 bases, with 12 bases sitting between them. CDR3 in DNA: TGCAGTGCTAGTGGCGGGGTGCCCACAGATACGCAGTATTTT. Protein product: CSASGGVPTDTQYF.

The J gene is TRBJ2-7, the V gene TRBV5-1, with TRBD1 as a possible D gene (5 bases). The CDR3 is made up of 15 amino acids. V was pared by 4 bases and J by 6 bases, with 20 bases between. CDR1 SGHRS and CDR2 YFSETQ come from the germline V gene. The CDR3 DNA follows: TGCGCCAGCAGCGATAATCCGGGCGAAGGGGTCGAGCAGTACTTC. The encoded protein is CASSDNPGEGVEQYF. Filled out from reference TRBV5-1 and TRBJ2-7, the complete variable domain reads KAGVTQTPRYLIKTRGQQVTLSCSPISGHRSVSWYQQTPGQGLQFLFEYFSETQRNKGNFPGRFSGRQFSNSRSEMNVSTLELGDSALYLCASSDNPGEGVEQYFGPGTRLTVT.

The V and J genes are TRBV27 and TRBJ1-1; no clear D gene. V was clipped by 2 bases and J by 0 bases, with 13 bases between them. The CDR3 extends over 16 amino acids. Germline V gene lookup returns CDR1 MNHEY and CDR2 SMNVEV (reference sequence). CDR3: CASSLGVGRLNTEAFF. The CDR3 nucleotides are TGTGCCAGCAGTTTAGGTGTAGGCAGGTTGAACACTGAAGCTTTCTTT.

The chain employs TRBV19 and TRBJ1-5; weak D call: TRBD1 (6 bases). The CDR3 spans 16 residues. Trimming cost V 8 bases and J 2 bases, with 19 bases left between them. CDR1 is LNHDA, CDR2 SQIVND, per germline (reference sequence). The CDR3 sequence: CASGETGISGNQPQHF. The CDR3, as DNA: TGTGCCAGTGGGGAAACAGGGATCAGCGGCAATCAGCCCCAGCATTTT.

The J gene is TRBJ2-1, the V gene TRBV20-1; D not resolved. Germline V gene sequence: CDR1 DFQATT, CDR2 SNEGSKA (reference sequence). The CDR3 runs 11 residues. Trimming cost V 4 bases and J 5 bases, with 6 bases left between them. CDR3 in amino acids: CSANKNNEQFF. As DNA, the CDR3 is TGCAGTGCTAACAAGAACAATGAGCAGTTCTTC.

CDR3 protein: CASSPSRGANYGYTF. Written as DNA, the CDR3 is TGTGCCAGCAGCCCCAGTAGGGGCGCAAACTATGGCTACACCTTC. This chain links TRBV9 with TRBJ1-2, with a tentative D call TRBD1 (5 bases). The V gene lost 4 bases and the J gene lost 2 bases, with 15 bases spanning the gap. This CDR3 is 15 amino acids long. The germline V gene encodes CDR1 SGDLS and CDR2 YYNGEE. The complete variable domain, with remaining parts taken from reference TRBV9 and TRBJ1-2, reads DSGVTQTPKHLITATGQRVTLRCSPRSGDLSVYWYQQSLDQGLQFLIQYYNGEERAKGNILERFSAQQFPDLHSELNLSSLELGDSALYFCASSPSRGANYGYTFGSGTRLTVV.

The J gene is TRBJ2-1, the V gene TRBV18; TRBD1 agrees at 7 bases. Per the germline V gene, CDR1 is KGHSH and CDR2 is LQKENI. The CDR3 contains 14 residues. The trim removed 11 bases at V and 9 bases at J, leaving 16 bases unmatched. The CDR3 DNA reads as TGTGCCGGGCGGATGACAGGGTCAAGGGCTGAGCAGTTCTTC. Protein: CAGRMTGSRAEQFF.

CDR3 bases: TGTGCCAGCAGTTTGAGAGAGACCCAGTACTTC. This translates into CASSLRETQYF. This rearrangement joins TRBV6-2 or TRBV6-3 to TRBJ2-5; D gene uncertain. The CDR3 has 11 amino acids. CDR1 MNHEY and CDR2 SVGEGT come from the germline V gene. V dropped 4 bases and J dropped 4 bases, with 4 bases sitting between them.

The chain is built from TRBV19 and TRBJ2-3; D perhaps matches TRBD2 (6 bases). The CDR3 covers 15 residues. In germline, CDR1 is LNHDA, CDR2 SQIVND (reference sequence). V was shortened by 3 bases and J by 2 bases, with 12 bases between the two germline ends. The CDR3 protein is CASSIWRGNTDTQYF. DNA of the CDR3: TGTGCCAGTAGTATTTGGCGGGGTAACACAGATACGCAGTATTTT.

This clone has a handful of counts. The genes are TRBV11-2 and TRBJ1-1, with D uncertain. Deletions cut 4 bases from V and 1 base from J, with 10 bases between. This CDR3 spans 14 amino acids. Germline-derived CDR1 and CDR2 are SGHAT and FQNNGV. In nucleotides, the CDR3 is TGTGCCAGCAGCTCCTCCCCCCCGAACACTGAAGCTTTCTTT. It translates to CASSSSPPNTEAFF. Supplemented by reference TRBV11-2 and TRBJ1-1, the full variable domain reads EAGVAQSPRYKIIEKRQSVAFWCNPISGHATLYWYQQILGQGPKLLIQFQNNGVVDDSQLPKDRFSAERLKGVDSTLKIQPAKLEDSAVYLCASSSSPPNTEAFFGQGTRLTVV.

The chain recombines TRBV5-3 with TRBJ1-3; 7 nucleotides agree with TRBD1. TRBV5-3 is flagged as an ORF with uncertain function. The CDR3 consists of 18 residues. Trimming at V came to 7 bases and at J to 0 bases, leaving 16 bases not matched to a gene. This chain's CDR3 is CARLKDRILSPSGNTIYF. The DNA of the CDR3 is TGTGCCAGATTAAAGGACAGGATTCTTTCTCCCTCTGGAAACACCATATATTTT.

The chain combines TRBV24-1 with TRBJ2-2; TRBD1 agrees at 7 bases. Germline assignment: CDR1 KGHDR and CDR2 SFDVKD. This CDR3 spans 17 amino acids. The junction had 14 bases not matched to a gene; V was cut back by 9 bases and J by 2 bases. The chain's CDR3 is CATEIDREFVNTGELFF. CDR3 DNA: TGTGCCACCGAAATTGACAGGGAGTTTGTAAACACCGGGGAGCTGTTTTTT.

The rearrangement joins TRBV11-3 to TRBJ1-1; D is unresolved. This CDR3 is built from 14 residues. Germline CDR1 is SGHNT and CDR2 is YENEEA. Trimming removed 1 base from V and 1 base from J, with 7 bases in between. The CDR3 nucleotides read TGTGCCAGCAGCTTAGGTTGGCAGAACACTGAAGCTTTCTTT. Residues: CASSLGWQNTEAFF.

The J gene is TRBJ1-3, the V gene TRBV3-1 (or the pseudogene TRBV3-2), with TRBD1 matching 7 bases. Losses at the gene ends were 0 bases for V and 2 bases for J; bases not matched to a gene: 4. The CDR3 sequence is 16 residues long. Germline V gene lookup returns CDR1 LGHDT and CDR2 YNNKEL (reference sequence). Written as DNA, the CDR3 is TGTGCCAGCAGCCAAGATCAGGACAGGCCTGGAAACACCATATATTTT. This sequence encodes CASSQDQDRPGNTIYF.

The rearrangement uses TRBV5-1 and TRBJ2-7; TRBD1 aligns across 9 bases. The CDR3 consists of 14 residues. Germline V lookup: CDR1 SGHRS, CDR2 YFSETQ. The V and J ends lost 4 bases and 5 bases, in that order; junction bases with no gene match: 7. The CDR3 DNA follows: TGCGCCAGCAGCCCCGGGACAGGGTTCCACGAGCAGTACTTC. Translation: CASSPGTGFHEQYF.